The 18 T cell receptor beta chains given below trace back to one sample, sequenced in a study of cytotoxic CD8 clonotypes in ibrutinib-treated CLL. Using immunoSEQ multiplex PCR, the repertoire was profiled, and TCRdb retains in-frame clones only, with some absent. The sample carries some 200,000 clones, 70% recorded once. The sample was PBMCs, taken after 12 months of ibrutinib treatment. The receptor set was obtained from a human donor with chronic lymphocytic leukemia.

The genes are TRBV29-1 and TRBJ1-1; D not resolved. The ends were cut back, 3 bases at V and 1 base at J, with 18 bases in the middle. The CDR3 has 16 residues. Germline CDR1 and CDR2: SQVTM and ANQGSEA. The CDR3 is CSVESTNRVTNTEAFF. The CDR3 coding sequence is TGCAGCGTTGAGTCGACCAACCGGGTAACGAACACTGAAGCTTTCTTT.

This clone was observed a handful of times. This chain joins TRBV27 and TRBJ1-1, with 7 bases identical to TRBD1. From germline, CDR1 is MNHEY and CDR2 SMNVEV (reference sequence). CDR3 size: 14 residues. V lost 6 bases to trimming and J lost 6 bases; unmatched junction nucleotides: 10. The CDR3 here is CASRDSITGAEAFF. The CDR3, as DNA: TGTGCCAGCAGGGACTCTATCACAGGGGCTGAAGCTTTCTTT.

This clone was seen only once. This rearrangement joins TRBV7-9 to TRBJ1-2; D is possibly TRBD1 (5 bases). CDR1 is SEHNR, CDR2 FQNEAQ, per germline (reference sequence). Trimming pared 3 bases from V and 8 bases from J, leaving 22 bases between. The CDR3 extends over 16 amino acids. CDR3 residues: CASSLGPTALKGGYTF. The CDR3 region has the DNA TGTGCCAGCAGCTTGGGCCCGACAGCCCTGAAGGGGGGCTACACCTTC.

This clone was found a few times. The genes are TRBV11-2 and TRBJ2-7; 9 nucleotides align to TRBD1. The CDR3 extends over 17 amino acids. Trimming cost V 2 bases and J 5 bases; bases outside gene matches: 13. The germline V gene has CDR1 SGHAT and CDR2 FQNNGV. Here the CDR3 DNA reads TGTGCCAGCAGCTTAAGCCTAACCGGGACAGGGTCCCACGAGCAGTACTTC. This encodes CASSLSLTGTGSHEQYF.

The table lists this clone with a few counts. This chain joins TRBV5-1 and TRBJ1-2, with D possibly TRBD1 on 6 matching bases. V lost 6 bases and J lost 9, with 21 bases in between. This CDR3 region has 14 residues. Germline assignment: CDR1 SGHRS and CDR2 YFSETQ. The CDR3 DNA reads as TGCGCCAGCACTCTCGGACAGACAGATTTACGCTACACCTTC. It is translated as CASTLGQTDLRYTF.

This clone was seen repeatedly, ten times or more. The J gene is TRBJ1-1, the V gene TRBV6-5, with 8 bases lining up with TRBD1. In germline, CDR1 is MNHEY, CDR2 SVGAGI. This CDR3 has 15 residues. V was clipped by 4 bases and J by 6 bases; unmatched bases: 10. In DNA form, the CDR3 reads TGTGCCAGCAGTTCCAATACAGGGGGGCACGCTGAAGCTTTCTTT. Its translation is CASSSNTGGHAEAFF.

This CDR3 is CSASKETQYF. The CDR3 nucleotides are TGCAGTGCTAGTAAAGAGACCCAGTACTTC. V is TRBV20-1 and J is TRBJ2-5; D gene uncertain. Deletions cut 3 bases from V and 3 bases from J, with 2 bases between. CDR1 and CDR2 (germline): DFQATT, SNEGSKA (reference sequence). The CDR3 sequence is 10 residues long.

The gene calls are TRBV19 and TRBJ2-7; a weak D match, TRBD2 (5 bases). V was trimmed by 3 bases and J by 7 bases, leaving 13 bases between them. CDR1 is LNHDA, CDR2 SQIVND, per germline (reference sequence). The CDR3 runs 13 residues. CDR3 sequence: CASSIKRLREQYF. The CDR3 nucleotides are TGTGCCAGTAGTATCAAGCGGCTTCGAGAGCAGTACTTC.

This sequence joins TRBV6-5 and TRBJ1-1; the D gene is possibly TRBD1 (6 bases). Germline V CDR1 and CDR2: MNHEY, SVGAGI. The CDR3 is made up of 14 amino acids. Between the trimmed V and J ends, which lost 0 bases and 4 bases, there was a span of 9 bases. The CDR3 loop is CASSYSDSFTEAFF. The CDR3 nucleotides read TGTGCCAGCAGTTACTCGGACAGCTTCACTGAAGCTTTCTTT.

Notes on this clone: This CDR3 is also generated by other DNA sequences in the sample. The rearrangement uses TRBV30 and TRBJ2-3; D ambiguous. V lost 3 bases to trimming and J lost 2 bases, with 3 bases between them. CDR1 and CDR2 from the germline V gene are GTSNPN and SVGIG (reference sequence). The CDR3 is 11 residues long. This CDR3 is CAWSLTDTQYF. CDR3 in DNA: TGTGCCTGGAGCCTCACAGATACGCAGTATTTT.

This sequence joins TRBV7-6 and TRBJ2-7; unclear D gene. This CDR3 comprises 15 residues. Germline CDR1 is SGHVS and CDR2 is FNYEAQ. Trimming removed 2 bases at V and 4 bases at J, with 15 bases between. This CDR3 reads CASSLIGAKGYEQYF. The DNA for the CDR3 is TGTGCCAGCAGCTTAATCGGAGCCAAGGGATACGAGCAGTACTTC.

The chain has TRBV6-1 and TRBJ1-2; unclear D gene. The CDR3 spans 15 residues. Germline V gene data show CDR1 as MNHNS and CDR2 as SASEGT. With 2 bases removed from V and 3 bases from J, the gap between germline ends came to 13 bases. DNA of the CDR3: TGTGCCAGCAGTGAAAACAGCTACACTTACTATGGCTACACCTTC. It translates to CASSENSYTYYGYTF.

The rearrangement uses TRBV10-3 and TRBJ2-7; D is unclear. The CDR3 covers 13 residues. V was pared by 7 bases and J by 3 bases, with 13 bases between. Germline CDR1 and CDR2: ENHRY and SYGVKD. The CDR3 region is CAITGPGYYEQYF. In DNA, the CDR3 is TGTGCCATCACCGGACCCGGGTACTACGAGCAGTACTTC.

The V gene is TRBV29-1, the J gene TRBJ1-3; TRBD1 is a possible D gene (6 bases). The CDR3 length is 14 residues. The V end lost 8 bases, the J end lost 4 bases, and 18 bases lay between the germline ends. Germline loops: CDR1 SQVTM, CDR2 ANQGSEA. This CDR3 is CSTLGQGKGNTIYF. CDR3 DNA sequence: TGCAGCACCCTTGGGCAGGGGAAGGGAAACACCATATATTTT.

V gene TRBV11-2 combines with J gene TRBJ2-7, with D possibly matching TRBD1 (5 bases). The V end lost 5 bases, the J end lost 2 bases, and 19 bases lay between the germline ends. Looked up from germline, CDR1 is SGHAT and CDR2 is FQNNGV. The CDR3 length is 16 residues. This CDR3 is CASSPRSGFRTYEQYF. For the CDR3, the DNA is TGTGCCAGCAGCCCTCGCTCAGGGTTTCGCACCTACGAGCAGTACTTC. The full variable domain, rest sourced from reference TRBV11-2 and TRBJ2-7, is EAGVAQSPRYKIIEKRQSVAFWCNPISGHATLYWYQQILGQGPKLLIQFQNNGVVDDSQLPKDRFSAERLKGVDSTLKIQPAKLEDSAVYLCASSPRSGFRTYEQYFGPGTRLTVT.

The chain recombines TRBV5-1 with TRBJ2-4, with a tentative D call TRBD1 (5 bases). V lost 4 bases and J lost 0, with 17 bases in between. This CDR3 contains 17 residues. CDR1 is SGHRS and CDR2 is YFSETQ in the germline V gene. The CDR3 protein is CASSPDSPILAKNIQYF. DNA of the CDR3: TGCGCCAGCAGCCCCGACAGTCCAATCCTAGCCAAAAACATTCAGTACTTC.

The chain employs TRBV5-1 and TRBJ2-1, with D perhaps matching TRBD2 (6 bases). The V end lost 0 bases, the J end lost 12 bases, and 22 bases lay between the germline ends. The CDR3 is 16 amino acids. The V gene's germline CDR1 is SGHRS and CDR2 YFSETQ. Here the CDR3 reads CASSLGSAGREFAQFF. The CDR3 nucleotides are TGCGCCAGCAGCTTGGGGTCCGCGGGAAGGGAGTTCGCGCAGTTCTTC.

The chain joins TRBV30 to TRBJ2-3; TRBD1 is a possible D gene (5 bases). Trimming took 0 bases from V and 6 from J, leaving 10 bases between them. CDR3 length: 13 residues. Per germline, CDR1 GTSNPN and CDR2 SVGIG (reference sequence). In DNA, the CDR3 is TGTGCCTGGAGTGTAGGGGTCGCGGATACGCAGTATTTT. This codes for CAWSVGVADTQYF. Combining the CDR3 with reference TRBV30 and TRBJ2-3 gives the whole variable domain SQTIHQWPATLVQPVGSPLSLECTVEGTSNPNLYWYRQAAGRGLQLLFYSVGIGQISSEVPQNLSASRPQDRQFILSSKKLLLSDSGFYLCAWSVGVADTQYFGPGTRLTVL.